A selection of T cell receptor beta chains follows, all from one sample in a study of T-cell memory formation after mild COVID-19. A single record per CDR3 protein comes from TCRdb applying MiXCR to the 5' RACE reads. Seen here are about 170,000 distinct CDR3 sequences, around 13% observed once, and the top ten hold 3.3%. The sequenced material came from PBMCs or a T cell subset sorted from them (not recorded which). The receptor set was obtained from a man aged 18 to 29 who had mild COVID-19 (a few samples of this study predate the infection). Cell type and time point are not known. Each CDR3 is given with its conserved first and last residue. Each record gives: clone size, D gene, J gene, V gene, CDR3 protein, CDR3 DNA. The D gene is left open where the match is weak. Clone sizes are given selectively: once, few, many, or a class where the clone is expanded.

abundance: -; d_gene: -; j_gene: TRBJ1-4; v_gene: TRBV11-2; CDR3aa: CASSPGRDLFF; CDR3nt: TGTGCCAGCAGCCCGGGACGGGATTTGTTTTTT
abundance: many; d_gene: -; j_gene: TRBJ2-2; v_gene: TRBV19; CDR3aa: CASMALGVNTGELFF; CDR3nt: TGTGCCAGTATGGCCCTAGGCGTTAACACCGGGGAGCTGTTTTTT
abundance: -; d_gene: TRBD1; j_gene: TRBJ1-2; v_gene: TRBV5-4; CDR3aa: CASSLDRGPDGYTF; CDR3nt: TGTGCCAGCAGCTTGGACAGGGGCCCTGATGGCTACACCTTC
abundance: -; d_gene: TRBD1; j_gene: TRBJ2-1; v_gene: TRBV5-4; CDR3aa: CASSLGTGEWNEQFF; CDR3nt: TGTGCCAGCAGCTTGGGGACAGGGGAGTGGAATGAGCAGTTCTTC
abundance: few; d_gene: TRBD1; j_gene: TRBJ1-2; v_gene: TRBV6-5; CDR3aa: CASRTGTGGNGYTF; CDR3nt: TGTGCCAGCAGGACGGGGACAGGGGGCAATGGCTACACCTTC
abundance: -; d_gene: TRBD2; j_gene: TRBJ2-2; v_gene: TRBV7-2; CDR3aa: CASSLGLTSGGPNTGELFF; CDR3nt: TGTGCCAGCAGCTTGGGGCTGACTAGCGGGGGTCCGAACACCGGGGAGCTGTTTTTT
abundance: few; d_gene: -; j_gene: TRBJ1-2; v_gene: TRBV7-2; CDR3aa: CASSLVQGWSGYTF; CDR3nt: TGTGCCAGCAGCTTAGTACAGGGATGGAGTGGCTACACCTTC
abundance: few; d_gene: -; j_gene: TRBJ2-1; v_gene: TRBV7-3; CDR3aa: CASSLGRKKFF; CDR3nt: TGTGCCAGCAGCTTAGGCAGGAAAAAGTTCTTC
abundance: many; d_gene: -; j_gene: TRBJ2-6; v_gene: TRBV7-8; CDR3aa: CASSLAGLDFSGANVLTF; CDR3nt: TGTGCCAGCAGCTTAGCAGGGTTGGACTTCTCTGGGGCCAACGTCCTGACTTTC
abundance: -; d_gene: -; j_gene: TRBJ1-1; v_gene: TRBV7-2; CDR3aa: CASSPGQRAEAFF; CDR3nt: TGTGCCAGCAGCCCCGGACAGCGTGCTGAAGCTTTCTTT
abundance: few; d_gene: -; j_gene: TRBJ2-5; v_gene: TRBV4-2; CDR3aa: CASSQDVWSGGETQYF; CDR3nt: TGTGCCAGCAGCCAAGATGTCTGGAGCGGTGGGGAGACCCAGTACTTC
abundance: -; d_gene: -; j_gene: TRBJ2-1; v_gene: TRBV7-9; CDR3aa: CASSLGQLYNEQFF; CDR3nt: TGTGCCAGCAGCTTAGGTCAACTTTACAATGAGCAGTTCTTC
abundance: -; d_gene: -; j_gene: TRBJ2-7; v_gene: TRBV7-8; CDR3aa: CASREASYEQYF; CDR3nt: TGTGCCAGCAGGGAGGCCTCCTACGAGCAGTACTTC